Below are 30 T cell receptor beta chains sequenced from a single sample in a study of human CD8 memory T cell subsets. Generation of TCR beta libraries used UMI-labeled 5' RACE. For each CDR3 protein, TCRdb gives one entry from its re-call of the 5' RACE reads, without DNA. Recorded for this sample: fewer than 9,500 distinct CDR3 sequences. The sample comprised CD8+ T cells from PBMCs. Receptor source: a human donor in good health.

This chain links TRBV7-7 with TRBJ2-7. The germline V gene has CDR1 SSHAT and CDR2 FNYEAQ (reference sequence). The CDR3 totals 13 residues. The CDR3 sequence is CASSLSMSYEQYF. The variable domain in full, with the rest retrieved from reference TRBV7-7 and TRBJ2-7, is GAGVSQSPRYKVTKRGQDVTLRCDPISSHATLYWYQQALGQGPEFLTYFNYEAQPDKSGLPSDRFSAERPEGSISTLTIQRTEQRDSAMYRCASSLSMSYEQYFGPGTRLTVT.

The rearrangement joins TRBV7-8 to TRBJ2-5; TCRdb lists TRBD2, though no DNA is available to test this call. The CDR3 sequence is 15 residues long. CDR1 is SGHVS and CDR2 is FQNEAQ in the germline V gene. The CDR3 loop is CASLTPTSGEETQYF.

Measured by frequency, this clonotype is medium-sized (0.01 to 0.1%). The J gene is TRBJ2-2, the V gene TRBV7-9; TCRdb designates TRBD1, a call that cannot be tested without DNA. Looked up from germline, CDR1 is SEHNR and CDR2 is FQNEAQ (reference sequence). The CDR3 covers 15 residues. CDR3 residues: CASSTRELDTGELFF.

The chain couples TRBV29-1 to TRBJ2-2; TCRdb gives TRBD2 as the D gene, but with no DNA this cannot be confirmed. Germline loops: CDR1 SQVTM, CDR2 ANQGSEA. CDR3 length equals 13 residues. CDR3 sequence: CSVNGLATGELFF.

By frequency, this clonotype is medium-sized (0.01 to 0.1%). The rearrangement joins TRBV29-1 to TRBJ1-2; the TRBD1 assignment by TCRdb is unverifiable without DNA. The CDR3 is 14 amino acids. Germline CDR1 and CDR2: SQVTM and ANQGSEA. The CDR3 region is CSVEAGTVFYGYTF.

The rearrangement links TRBV14 to TRBJ2-7; with no DNA, the TCRdb D assignment of TRBD1 cannot be verified. Germline V gives CDR1 SGHDN, CDR2 FVKESK. This CDR3 has 13 amino acids. The CDR3 sequence: CASKLTGEREQYF.

The chain carries TRBV4-1 and TRBJ2-7; TCRdb lists TRBD1, though no DNA is available to test this call. CDR1 and CDR2 from the germline V gene are MGHRA and YSYEKL. The CDR3 covers 14 residues. The CDR3 sequence is CASSQDRWGPEQYF.

Frequency places this clonotype as medium-sized. The chain recombines TRBV12-3 or TRBV12-4 with TRBJ2-1; TCRdb selects TRBD2, and the lack of DNA leaves this call unchecked. This CDR3 is 15 amino acids long. The CDR3 sequence is CASSFPSGMDNEQFF.

This rearrangement joins TRBV12-3 or TRBV12-4 to TRBJ1-1; with no DNA, the TCRdb D assignment of TRBD1 cannot be verified. The CDR3 length is 15 residues. CDR3 in amino acids: CASSDWDRANTEAFF.

J is TRBJ1-1 and V is TRBV20-1. The CDR3 covers 13 residues. Germline CDR1 and CDR2: DFQATT and SNEGSKA (reference sequence). CDR3 protein: CSARDLEGTEAFF.

The chain employs TRBV19 and TRBJ1-6. The CDR3 has 13 residues. Germline V CDR1 and CDR2: LNHDA, SQIVND (reference sequence). This CDR3 reads CASSTDGNSPLHF.

The CDR3 reads CAWNTGTYSYEQYF. The rearrangement uses TRBV30 and TRBJ2-7. The CDR3 contains 14 residues. Looked up from germline, CDR1 is GTSNPN and CDR2 is SVGIG (reference sequence).

The chain couples TRBV7-3 to TRBJ2-3; the TRBD2 assignment by TCRdb is unverifiable without DNA. Germline V gene sequence: CDR1 SGHTA, CDR2 FQGTGA. CDR3 length equals 12 residues. The CDR3 region is CASSRVRDTQYF.

This sequence joins TRBV4-3 and TRBJ1-1; TCRdb returns TRBD1, unconfirmable since there is no DNA. The CDR3 consists of 14 residues. The germline gives CDR1 LGHNA, CDR2 YSLEER. CDR3: CASTPDRGNTEAFF.

The J gene is TRBJ2-7, the V gene TRBV20-1. Germline CDR1 DFQATT, CDR2 SNEGSKA (reference sequence). This CDR3 region has 14 residues. This chain's CDR3 is CSARNPDSPLEQYF.

This chain joins TRBV11-2 and TRBJ2-5; TCRdb picks TRBD2, but there is no DNA to check that call. The CDR3 runs to 16 residues. CDR1 and CDR2 (germline): SGHAT, FQNNGV. Here the CDR3 reads CASSSPSRDRQETQYF.

The chain carries TRBV9 and TRBJ2-1. The CDR3 is made up of 16 amino acids. Germline assignment: CDR1 SGDLS and CDR2 YYNGEE. The CDR3 loop reads CASSVVGEVSYNEQFF.

This clonotype is labeled medium-sized based on frequency. This chain connects TRBV7-9 to TRBJ2-2; TCRdb picks TRBD2, but there is no DNA to check that call. This CDR3 is 19 amino acids long. Germline V gene sequence: CDR1 SEHNR, CDR2 FQNEAQ (reference sequence). This chain's CDR3 is CASSFPLAGVEVDTGELFF.

By frequency, this clonotype is medium-sized (0.01 to 0.1%). The rearrangement joins TRBV27 to TRBJ2-1; the D call of TRBD2 rests on TCRdb alone, since no DNA is present to check it. The CDR3 extends over 16 amino acids. Per the germline V gene, CDR1 is MNHEY and CDR2 is SMNVEV (reference sequence). CDR3 region: CASSLSASGSYNEQFF.

This clonotype ranks as medium-sized in terms of frequency. V usage is TRBV28 and J usage is TRBJ2-7; TCRdb names TRBD2, which stays unverified in the absence of DNA. The CDR3 is 17 amino acids. The germline V gene encodes CDR1 MDHEN and CDR2 SYDVKM. The CDR3: CASSFGGTSGRAVRQYF.

Considering frequency, this clonotype is medium-sized. The chain is built from TRBV5-1 and TRBJ1-3. The germline V gene has CDR1 SGHRS and CDR2 YFSETQ. There are 16 residues in the CDR3. This chain's CDR3 is CASSLYSADPGNTIYF.

The V call is TRBV25-1, the J call TRBJ2-2. This CDR3 region has 14 residues. Germline V lookup: CDR1 MGHDK, CDR2 SYGVNS. CDR3 in amino acids: CASSGAANTGELFF. The entire variable domain, with the rest obtained from reference TRBV25-1 and TRBJ2-2, is as follows: EADIYQTPRYLVIGTGKKITLECSQTMGHDKMYWYQQDPGMELHLIHYSYGVNSTEKGDLSSESTVSRIRTEHFPLTLESARPSHTSQYLCASSGAANTGELFFGEGSRLTVL.

CDR3 loop: CASSSRVDTQYF. This rearrangement joins TRBV6-6 to TRBJ2-3. CDR1 and CDR2 from the germline V gene are MNHNY and SVGAGI (reference sequence). The CDR3 has 12 residues.

The V and J genes are TRBV2 and TRBJ2-1; TCRdb calls TRBD2, which cannot be checked without DNA. The germline gives CDR1 SNHLY, CDR2 FYNNEI. This CDR3 contains 13 residues. CDR3 sequence reads: CASKLAGYNEQFF.

The CDR3 here is CASSLLGGGQGFTEQYF. The rearrangement uses TRBV7-2 and TRBJ2-7; TCRdb's assignment of TRBD1 cannot be checked, as there is no DNA. Per the germline V gene, CDR1 is SGHTA and CDR2 is FQGNSA. The CDR3 runs to 17 residues.

The chain is built from TRBV12-3 or TRBV12-4 and TRBJ2-7. CDR3 length: 11 amino acids. CDR3 loop: CASSLGFGQYF.

The CDR3 sequence: CATSPLLGSPLHF. This chain uses TRBV15 with TRBJ1-6; as DNA is missing, the TRBD1 call by TCRdb cannot be tested. This CDR3 has 13 residues. Germline loops: CDR1 LNHNV, CDR2 YYDKDF (reference sequence).

The rearrangement uses TRBV4-1 and TRBJ2-7. Germline CDR1 MGHRA, CDR2 YSYEKL. The CDR3 runs to 13 residues. CDR3 protein: CASSHAVAGEQYF.

The V gene is TRBV12-3 or TRBV12-4, the J gene TRBJ2-7; lacking DNA, the TRBD1 call made by TCRdb goes unchecked. The CDR3 sequence is 18 residues long. The CDR3 sequence: CASSLEFEGGQGIHEQYF.

The chain employs TRBV19 and TRBJ2-7; TCRdb proposes TRBD2, but this gene call is untestable without DNA. Germline values: CDR1 LNHDA, CDR2 SQIVND (reference sequence). The CDR3 extends over 11 amino acids. This chain's CDR3 is CASKEGYEQYF. Drawing the rest from reference TRBV19 and TRBJ2-7, the complete variable domain is DGGITQSPKYLFRKEGQNVTLSCEQNLNHDAMYWYRQDPGQGLRLIYYSQIVNDFQKGDIAEGYSVSREKKESFPLTVTSAQKNPTAFYLCASKEGYEQYFGPGTRLTVT.